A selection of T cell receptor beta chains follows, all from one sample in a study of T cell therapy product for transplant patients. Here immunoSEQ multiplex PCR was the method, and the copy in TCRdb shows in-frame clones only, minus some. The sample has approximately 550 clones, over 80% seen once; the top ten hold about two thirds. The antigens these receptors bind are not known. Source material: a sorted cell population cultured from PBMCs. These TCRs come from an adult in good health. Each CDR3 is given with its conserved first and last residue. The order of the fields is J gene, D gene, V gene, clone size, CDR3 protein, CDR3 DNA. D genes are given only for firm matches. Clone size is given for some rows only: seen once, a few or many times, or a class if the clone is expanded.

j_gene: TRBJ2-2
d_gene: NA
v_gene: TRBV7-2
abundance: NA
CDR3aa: CASSWNTGELFF
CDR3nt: TGTGCCAGCAGCTGGAACACCGGGGAGCTGTTTTTT

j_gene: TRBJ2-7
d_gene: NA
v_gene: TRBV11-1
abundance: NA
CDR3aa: CASSFTRRETYEQYF
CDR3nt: TGTGCCAGCAGCTTTACGCGTCGGGAAACCTACGAGCAGTACTTC

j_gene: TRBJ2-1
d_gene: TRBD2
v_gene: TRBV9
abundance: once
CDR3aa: CASSATSGSGNEQFF
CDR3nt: TGTGCCAGCAGCGCGACTAGCGGGAGTGGGAATGAGCAGTTCTTC

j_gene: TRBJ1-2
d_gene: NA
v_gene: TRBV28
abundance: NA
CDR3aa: CASSLRLYGYTF
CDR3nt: TGTGCCAGCAGTCTTAGACTCTATGGCTACACCTTC

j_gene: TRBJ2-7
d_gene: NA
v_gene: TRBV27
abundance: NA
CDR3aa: CASSLRVSYEQYF
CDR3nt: TGTGCCAGCAGTTTGCGGGTCTCCTACGAGCAGTACTTC

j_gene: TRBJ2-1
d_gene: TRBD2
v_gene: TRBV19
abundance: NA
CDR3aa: CASSTSLAGVFNEQFF
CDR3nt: TGTGCCAGTAGTACATCACTAGCGGGAGTTTTCAATGAGCAGTTCTTC

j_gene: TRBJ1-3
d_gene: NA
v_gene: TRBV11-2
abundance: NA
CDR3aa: CASSLGGQRGGNTIYF
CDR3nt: TGTGCCAGCAGCTTAGGTGGTCAGAGAGGTGGAAACACCATATATTTT

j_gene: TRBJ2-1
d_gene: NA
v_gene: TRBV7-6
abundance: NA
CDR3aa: CASSPRTAPLVDDNEQFF
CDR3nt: TGTGCCAGCAGCCCAAGGACAGCTCCCCTCGTAGACGACAATGAGCAGTTCTTC

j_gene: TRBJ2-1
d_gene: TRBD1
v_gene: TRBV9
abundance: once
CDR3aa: CASNLLRQGGEQFF
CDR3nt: TGTGCCAGCAACTTACTAAGACAGGGTGGTGAGCAGTTCTTC

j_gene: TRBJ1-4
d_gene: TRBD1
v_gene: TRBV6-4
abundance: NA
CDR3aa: CASRRGGAANEKLFF
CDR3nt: TGTGCCAGCAGGAGAGGGGGCGCGGCTAATGAAAAACTGTTTTTT

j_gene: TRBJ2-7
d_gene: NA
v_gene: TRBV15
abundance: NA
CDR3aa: CATSRARGAYEQYF
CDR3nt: TGTGCCACCAGCAGAGCGAGGGGTGCATACGAGCAGTACTTC

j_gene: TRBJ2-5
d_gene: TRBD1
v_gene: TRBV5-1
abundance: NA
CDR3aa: CASSEQGVEETQYF
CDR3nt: TGCGCCAGCAGCGAACAGGGGGTGGAGGAGACCCAGTACTTC

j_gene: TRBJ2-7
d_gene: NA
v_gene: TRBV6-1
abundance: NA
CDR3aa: CASSEDPSREEQYF
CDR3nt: TGTGCCAGCAGTGAAGACCCTTCCCGGGAAGAGCAGTACTTC

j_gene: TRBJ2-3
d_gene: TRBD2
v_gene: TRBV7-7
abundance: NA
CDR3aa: CASSLTTSGAGDTQYF
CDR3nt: TGTGCTAGCAGCCTTACAACTAGCGGAGCGGGGGATACGCAGTATTTT

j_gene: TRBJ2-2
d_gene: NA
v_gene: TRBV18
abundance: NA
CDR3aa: CASSPPMGPGPANTGELFF
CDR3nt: TGTGCCAGCTCACCCCCCATGGGGCCAGGCCCCGCGAACACCGGGGAGCTGTTTTTT

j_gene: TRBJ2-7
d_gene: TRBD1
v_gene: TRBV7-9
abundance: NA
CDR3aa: CASSRLGDRSYEQYF
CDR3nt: TGTGCCAGCAGCCGATTGGGGGACAGGTCCTACGAGCAGTACTTC

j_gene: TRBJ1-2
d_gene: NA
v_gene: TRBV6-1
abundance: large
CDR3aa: CASSVTGANYGYTF
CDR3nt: TGTGCCAGCAGTGTGACAGGAGCTAACTATGGCTACACCTTC

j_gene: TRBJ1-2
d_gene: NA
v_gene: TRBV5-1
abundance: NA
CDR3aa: CASSLAEGRTYGYTF
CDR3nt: TGCGCCAGCAGCTTGGCCGAAGGGCGTACCTATGGCTACACCTTC

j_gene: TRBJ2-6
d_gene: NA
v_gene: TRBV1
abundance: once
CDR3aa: CTSSTASLCTKSGQRPGANVLTF
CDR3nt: TGCACCAGCAGTACGGCTAGTTTGTGCACAAAGTCGGGCCAACGTCCTGGGGCCAACGTCCTGACTTTC

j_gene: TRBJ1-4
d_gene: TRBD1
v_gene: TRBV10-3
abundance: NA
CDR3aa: CAISGTGVEKLFF
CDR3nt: TGTGCCATCAGCGGGACAGGGGTCGAAAAACTGTTTTTT

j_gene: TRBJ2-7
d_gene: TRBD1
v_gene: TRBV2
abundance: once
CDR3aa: CASSGQGRGSYEQYF
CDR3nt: TGTGCCAGCAGTGGACAGGGTAGGGGGTCCTACGAGCAGTACTTC

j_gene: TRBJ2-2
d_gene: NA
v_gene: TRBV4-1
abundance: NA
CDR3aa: CASSHKTGSPGELFF
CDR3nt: TGCGCCAGCAGCCACAAGACAGGTAGCCCCGGGGAGCTGTTTTTT